This record covers a single T cell receptor (beta chain). Its antigen remains unidentified. Assay: immunoSEQ multiplex PCR; the TCRdb copy retains only in-frame clones and omits some. The data hold 50,000 to 60,000 clones, with 90% observed a single time. The source of the sample is a study of OX40 agonist ivuxolimab in advanced cancers. Study results and limitations: On average, a greater number of expanded clones characterised CD8+ T cells relative to CD4+.

V was clipped by 2 bases and J by 3 bases, with 15 bases between them. Germline CDR1 and CDR2: MNHEY and SVGAGI. This CDR3 comprises 16 residues. This TCR was sampled from an adult with an advanced solid tumor such as melanoma, head and neck, liver or kidney cancer. The chain recombines TRBV6-5 with TRBJ2-3, with D perhaps matching TRBD1 or TRBD2 (5 bases each). Sequences were derived from CD4+ or CD8+ T cells sorted from blood, sampled in a trial of the OX40 agonist ivuxolimab. Here the CDR3 DNA reads TGTGCCAGCAGTTACATGAGGGGATACTCGACAGATACGCAGTATTTT. It specifies CASSYMRGYSTDTQYF.